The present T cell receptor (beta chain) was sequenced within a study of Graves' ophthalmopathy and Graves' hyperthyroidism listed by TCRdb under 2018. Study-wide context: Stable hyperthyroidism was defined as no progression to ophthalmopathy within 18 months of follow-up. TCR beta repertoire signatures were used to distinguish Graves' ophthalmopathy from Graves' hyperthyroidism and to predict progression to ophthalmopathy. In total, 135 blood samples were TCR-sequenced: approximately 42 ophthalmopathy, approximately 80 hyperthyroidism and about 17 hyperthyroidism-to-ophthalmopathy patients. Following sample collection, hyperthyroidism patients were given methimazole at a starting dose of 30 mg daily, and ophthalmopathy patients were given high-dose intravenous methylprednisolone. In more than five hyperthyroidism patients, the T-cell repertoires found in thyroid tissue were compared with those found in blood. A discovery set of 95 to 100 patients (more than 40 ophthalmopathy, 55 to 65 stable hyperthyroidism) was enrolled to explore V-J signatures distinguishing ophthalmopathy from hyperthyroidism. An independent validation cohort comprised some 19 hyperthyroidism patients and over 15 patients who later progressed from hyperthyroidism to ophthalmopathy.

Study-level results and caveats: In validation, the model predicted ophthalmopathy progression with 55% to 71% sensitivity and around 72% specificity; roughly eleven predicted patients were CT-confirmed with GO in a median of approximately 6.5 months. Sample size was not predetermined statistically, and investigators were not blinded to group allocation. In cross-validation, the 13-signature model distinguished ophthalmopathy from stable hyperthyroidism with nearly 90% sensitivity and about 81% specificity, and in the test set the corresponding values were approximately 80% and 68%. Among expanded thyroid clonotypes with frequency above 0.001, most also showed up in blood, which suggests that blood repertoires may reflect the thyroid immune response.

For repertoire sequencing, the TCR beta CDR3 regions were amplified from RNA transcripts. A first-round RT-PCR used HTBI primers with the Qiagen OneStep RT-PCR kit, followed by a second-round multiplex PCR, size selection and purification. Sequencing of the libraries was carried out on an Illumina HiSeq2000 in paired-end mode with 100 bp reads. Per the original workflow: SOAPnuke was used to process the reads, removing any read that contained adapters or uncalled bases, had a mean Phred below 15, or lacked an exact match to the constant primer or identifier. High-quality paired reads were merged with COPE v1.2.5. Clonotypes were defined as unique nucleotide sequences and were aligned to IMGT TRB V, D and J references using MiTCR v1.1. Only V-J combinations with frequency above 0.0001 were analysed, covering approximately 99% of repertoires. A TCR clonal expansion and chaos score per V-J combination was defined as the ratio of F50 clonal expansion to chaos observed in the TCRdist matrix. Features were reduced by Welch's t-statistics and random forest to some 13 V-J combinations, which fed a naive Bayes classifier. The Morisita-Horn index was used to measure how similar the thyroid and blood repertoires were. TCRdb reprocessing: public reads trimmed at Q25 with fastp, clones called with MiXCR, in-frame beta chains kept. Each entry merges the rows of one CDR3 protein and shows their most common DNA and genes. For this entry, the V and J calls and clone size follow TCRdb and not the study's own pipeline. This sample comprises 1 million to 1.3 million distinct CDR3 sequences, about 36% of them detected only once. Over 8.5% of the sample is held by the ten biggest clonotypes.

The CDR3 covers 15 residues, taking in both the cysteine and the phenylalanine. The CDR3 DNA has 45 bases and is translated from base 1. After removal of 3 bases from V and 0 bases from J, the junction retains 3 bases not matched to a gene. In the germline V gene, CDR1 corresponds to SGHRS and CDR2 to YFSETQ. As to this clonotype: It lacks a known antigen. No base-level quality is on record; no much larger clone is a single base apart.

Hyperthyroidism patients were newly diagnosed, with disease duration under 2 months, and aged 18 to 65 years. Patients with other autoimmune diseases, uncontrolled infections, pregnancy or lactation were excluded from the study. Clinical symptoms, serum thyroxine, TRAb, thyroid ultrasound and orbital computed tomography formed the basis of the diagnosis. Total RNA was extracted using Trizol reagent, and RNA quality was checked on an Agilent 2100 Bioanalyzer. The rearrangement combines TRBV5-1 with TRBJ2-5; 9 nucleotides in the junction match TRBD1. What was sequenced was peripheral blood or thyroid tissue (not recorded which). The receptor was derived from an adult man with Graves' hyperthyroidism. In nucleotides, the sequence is TGCGCCAGCAGCTGGACAGGGGATAACCAAGAGACCCAGTACTTC. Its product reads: CASSWTGDNQETQYF.